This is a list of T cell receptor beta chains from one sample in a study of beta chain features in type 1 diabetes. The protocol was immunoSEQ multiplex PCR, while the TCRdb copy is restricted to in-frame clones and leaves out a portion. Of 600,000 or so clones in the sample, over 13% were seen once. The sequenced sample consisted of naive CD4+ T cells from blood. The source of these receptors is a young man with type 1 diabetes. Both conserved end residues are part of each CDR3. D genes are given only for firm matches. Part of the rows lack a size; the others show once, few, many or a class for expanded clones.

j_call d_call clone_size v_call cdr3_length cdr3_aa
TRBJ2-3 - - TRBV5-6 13 CASSPNREDTQYF
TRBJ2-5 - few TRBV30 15 CAWSRRSGGRGTQYF
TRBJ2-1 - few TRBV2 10 CASRSGEQFF
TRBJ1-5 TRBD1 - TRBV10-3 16 CAISESLGQGYQPQHF
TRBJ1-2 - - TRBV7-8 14 CASSSYLDSYGYTF
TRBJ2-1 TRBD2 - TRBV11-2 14 CASRPVKAGYEQFF
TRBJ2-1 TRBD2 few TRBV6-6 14 CASSRGLAGGEQFF
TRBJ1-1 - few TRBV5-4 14 CASSAGGMNTEAFF
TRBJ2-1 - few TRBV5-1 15 CASSRGLDGNNEQFF
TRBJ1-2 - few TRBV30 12 CAWSWGGPGYTF
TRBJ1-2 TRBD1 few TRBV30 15 CAWNSPGQGILGYTF
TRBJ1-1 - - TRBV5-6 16 CASSSSADSRKGEAFF
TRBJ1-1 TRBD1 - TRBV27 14 CASRPRQGSVRAFF
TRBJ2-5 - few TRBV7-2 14 CASSRDSSQETQYF
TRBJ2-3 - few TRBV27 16 CASSLFRGTYTDTQYF
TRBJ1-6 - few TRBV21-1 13 CASRDSYNSPLHF
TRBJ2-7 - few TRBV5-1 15 CASSLGAVSSYEQYF